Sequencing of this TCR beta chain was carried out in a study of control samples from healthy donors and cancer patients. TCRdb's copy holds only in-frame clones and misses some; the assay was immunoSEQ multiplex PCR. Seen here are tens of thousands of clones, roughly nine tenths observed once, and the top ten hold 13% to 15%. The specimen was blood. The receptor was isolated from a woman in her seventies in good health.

Here the CDR3 reads CASSYPGNQPQHF. CDR3 DNA: TGTGCCAGCAGTTATCCGGGCAATCAGCCCCAGCATTTT. The chain recombines TRBV6-2 or TRBV6-3 with TRBJ1-5; D gene ambiguous. V lost 3 bases to trimming and J lost 2 bases, with 5 bases between them. The CDR3 has 13 amino acids. Germline assignment: CDR1 MNHEY and CDR2 SVGEGT.